Each of the 8 T cell receptor beta chains below was sequenced from the same sample in a study of blood T cell repertoires in COVID-19. Assay: immunoSEQ multiplex PCR; the TCRdb copy retains only in-frame clones and omits some. The sample consists of around 280,000 clones, about 90% of them appearing once. The sequencing input was PBMCs or T cells enriched from blood (not recorded which). Receptors were obtained from a woman aged 18-30 years with acute COVID-19.

The chain joins TRBV5-1 to TRBJ2-1; possibly TRBD2 for D (6 bases). Trimming shortened V by 4 bases and J by 9 bases, and 11 bases separated the two germline ends. CDR1 is SGHRS, CDR2 YFSETQ, per germline. The CDR3 is made up of 12 amino acids. The CDR3 protein is CASSLLASEQFF. The CDR3 nucleotides are TGCGCCAGCAGCCTACTAGCAAGTGAGCAGTTCTTC.

V usage is TRBV29-1 and J usage is TRBJ2-1, with TRBD2 matching over 16 bases. This CDR3 has 13 residues. Per the germline V gene, CDR1 is SQVTM and CDR2 is ANQGSEA. V lost 8 bases, J lost 13 bases, and 8 bases stayed unmatched. CDR3 sequence: CSSKGLAGGQQFF. The CDR3 nucleotides read TGCAGCTCAAAGGGACTAGCGGGAGGGCAACAGTTCTTC.

The chain joins TRBV20-1 to TRBJ2-7; the D gene is possibly TRBD2 (6 bases). Trimming left V 3 bases short and J 4 bases short, with 16 bases between. Germline V gene data show CDR1 as DFQATT and CDR2 as SNEGSKA (reference sequence). This CDR3 contains 14 residues. The CDR3, as DNA: TGCAGTGCTAGTAGGGGTCGGGAGCCGTACGAGCAGTACTTC. Amino acid sequence: CSASRGREPYEQYF.

The V and J genes are TRBV4-2 and TRBJ2-7; D remains unclear. The CDR3 runs 14 residues. Germline CDR1 LGHNA, CDR2 YNFKEQ. V lost 2 bases and J 3 bases, leaving 11 bases between the germline ends. This CDR3 is CASSQTDTFYEQYF. The CDR3 coding sequence is TGTGCCAGCAGCCAAACTGACACTTTCTACGAGCAGTACTTC.

The chain has TRBV7-9 and TRBJ2-7; 7 bases are a match to TRBD2. Trimming cost V 5 bases and J 3 bases; bases outside gene matches: 7. CDR1 and CDR2 (germline): SEHNR, FQNEAQ (reference sequence). CDR3 size: 14 residues. The CDR3 region has the DNA TGTGCCAGCAGCCGGTCAAGCGGGAACTACGAGCAGTACTTC. It encodes CASSRSSGNYEQYF.

CDR3 bases: TGCAGCGTTGAGATACTAGCGGGAGGTGGAGATACGCAGTATTTT. Its translation is CSVEILAGGGDTQYF. The V and J genes are TRBV29-1 and TRBJ2-3, with 12 positions matching TRBD2. V was pared by 3 bases and J by 5 bases, with 6 bases of the junction left unmatched. CDR1 and CDR2 (germline): SQVTM, ANQGSEA. The CDR3 sequence is 15 residues long.

The V and J genes are TRBV24-1 and TRBJ2-3; 10 bases are shared with TRBD1. Germline V gene data show CDR1 as KGHDR and CDR2 as SFDVKD. V was pared by 3 bases and J by 1 base, with 3 bases of the junction left unmatched. This CDR3 is 16 amino acids long. CDR3 sequence: CATSDPGQGGTDTQYF. CDR3 coding DNA: TGTGCCACCAGTGATCCTGGACAGGGGGGCACAGATACGCAGTATTTT.

The CDR3 loop is CATSVPGTSSEGTDTQYF. In DNA form, the CDR3 reads TGTGCCACCAGTGTCCCGGGGACTAGTTCAGAGGGCACAGATACGCAGTATTTT. This sequence joins TRBV24-1 and TRBJ2-3; 8 nucleotides align to TRBD2. Germline CDR1 and CDR2: KGHDR and SFDVKD. The CDR3 is 18 amino acids. J lost 1 base, V lost 5 bases, and 13 bases had no gene match.